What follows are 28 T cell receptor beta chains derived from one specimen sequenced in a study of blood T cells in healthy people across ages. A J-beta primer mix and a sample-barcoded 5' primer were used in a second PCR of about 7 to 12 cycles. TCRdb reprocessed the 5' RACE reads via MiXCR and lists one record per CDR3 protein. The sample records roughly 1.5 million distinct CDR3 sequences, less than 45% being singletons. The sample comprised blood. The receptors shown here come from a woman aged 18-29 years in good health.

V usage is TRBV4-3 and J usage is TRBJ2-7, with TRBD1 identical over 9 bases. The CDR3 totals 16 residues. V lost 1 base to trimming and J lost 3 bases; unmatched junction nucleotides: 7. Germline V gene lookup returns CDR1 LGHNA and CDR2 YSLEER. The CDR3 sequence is CASSQGLTGGLYEQYF. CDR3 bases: TGCGCCAGCAGCCAAGGTTTGACAGGGGGTCTCTACGAGCAGTACTTC.

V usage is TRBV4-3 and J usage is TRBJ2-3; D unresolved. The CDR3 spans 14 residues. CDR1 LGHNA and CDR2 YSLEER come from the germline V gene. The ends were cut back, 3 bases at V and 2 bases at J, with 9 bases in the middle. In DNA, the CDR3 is TGCGCCAGCAGCCAGGCCCAGATCACAGATACGCAGTATTTT. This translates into CASSQAQITDTQYF.

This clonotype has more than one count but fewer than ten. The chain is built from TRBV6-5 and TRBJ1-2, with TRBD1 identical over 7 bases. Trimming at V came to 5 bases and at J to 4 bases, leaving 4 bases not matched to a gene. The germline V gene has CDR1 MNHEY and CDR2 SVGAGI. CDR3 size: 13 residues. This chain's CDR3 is CASSGRTGYGYTF. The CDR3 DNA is TGTGCCAGCAGTGGCCGGACAGGCTATGGCTACACCTTC.

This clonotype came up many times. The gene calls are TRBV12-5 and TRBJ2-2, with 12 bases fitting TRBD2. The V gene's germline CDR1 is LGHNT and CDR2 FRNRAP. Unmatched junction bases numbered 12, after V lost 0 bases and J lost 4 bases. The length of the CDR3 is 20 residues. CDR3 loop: CASGLVVWTSGKRFTGELFF. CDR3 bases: TGTGCTAGTGGTTTGGTAGTCTGGACTAGCGGGAAAAGGTTCACCGGGGAGCTGTTTTTT. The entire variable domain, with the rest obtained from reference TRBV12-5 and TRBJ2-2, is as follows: DARVTQTPRHKVTEMGQEVTMRCQPILGHNTVFWYRQTMMQGLELLAYFRNRAPLDDSGMPKDRFSAEMPDATLATLKIQPSEPRDSAVYFCASGLVVWTSGKRFTGELFFGEGSRLTVL.

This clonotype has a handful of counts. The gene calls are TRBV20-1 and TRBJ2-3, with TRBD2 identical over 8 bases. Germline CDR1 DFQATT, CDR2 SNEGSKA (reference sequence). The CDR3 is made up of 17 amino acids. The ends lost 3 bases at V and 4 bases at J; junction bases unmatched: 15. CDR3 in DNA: TGCAGTGCTAGTGAGCTCCAAGGGGCGGGGGGAGCAGATACGCAGTATTTT. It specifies CSASELQGAGGADTQYF.

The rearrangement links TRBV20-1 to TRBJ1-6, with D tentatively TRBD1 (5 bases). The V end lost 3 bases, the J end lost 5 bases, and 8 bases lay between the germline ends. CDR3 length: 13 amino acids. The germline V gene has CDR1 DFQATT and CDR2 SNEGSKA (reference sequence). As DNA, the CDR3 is TGCAGTGCTAGTGGGGGAAATAATTCACCCCTCCACTTT. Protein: CSASGGNNSPLHF.

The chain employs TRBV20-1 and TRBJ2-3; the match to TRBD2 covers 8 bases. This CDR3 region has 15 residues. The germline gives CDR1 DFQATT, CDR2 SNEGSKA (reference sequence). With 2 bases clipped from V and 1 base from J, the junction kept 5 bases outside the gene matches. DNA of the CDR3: TGCAGTGCTAGACCGGGAGGGCCAGGCACAGATACGCAGTATTTT. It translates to CSARPGGPGTDTQYF.

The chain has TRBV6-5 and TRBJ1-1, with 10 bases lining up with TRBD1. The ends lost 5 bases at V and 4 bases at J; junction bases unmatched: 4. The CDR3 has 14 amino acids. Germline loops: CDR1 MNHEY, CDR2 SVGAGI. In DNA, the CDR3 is TGTGCCAGCAGTCCTTGGGACAGGGGCACTGAAGCTTTCTTT. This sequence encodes CASSPWDRGTEAFF.

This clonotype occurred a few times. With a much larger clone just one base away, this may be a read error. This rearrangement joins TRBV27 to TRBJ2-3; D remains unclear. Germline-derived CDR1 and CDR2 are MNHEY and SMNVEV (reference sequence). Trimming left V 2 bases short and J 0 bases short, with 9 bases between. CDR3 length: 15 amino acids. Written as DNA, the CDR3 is TGTGCCAGCAGTTTAGCGGAGACTAGCACAGATACGCAGTATTTT. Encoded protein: CASSLAETSTDTQYF.

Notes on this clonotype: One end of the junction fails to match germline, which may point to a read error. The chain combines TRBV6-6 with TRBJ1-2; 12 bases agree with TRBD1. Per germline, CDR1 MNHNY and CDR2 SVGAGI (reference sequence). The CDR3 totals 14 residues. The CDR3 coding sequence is TGTGCTAGCACTTGGGACAGGGGGCAGGGTGGCTACACCTTC. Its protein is CASTWDRGQGGYTF.

In nucleotides, the CDR3 is TGTGCCAGCGGAATCCCGGACAGGATATATGGCTACACCTTC. Protein product: CASGIPDRIYGYTF. The rearrangement joins TRBV6-2 or TRBV6-3 to TRBJ1-2; 7 bases are shared with TRBD1. The CDR3 spans 14 residues. Losses at the gene ends were 8 bases for V and 5 bases for J; bases not matched to a gene: 11. CDR1 and CDR2 from the germline V gene are MNHEY and SVGEGT.

The CDR3 is CASSKRQSLAGVDTQYF. CDR3 nucleotides: TGCGCCAGCAGTAAACGACAGTCACTAGCGGGAGTGGATACGCAGTATTTT. The rearrangement uses TRBV5-1 and TRBJ2-3; 11 bases map to TRBD2. Germline V CDR1 and CDR2: SGHRS, YFSETQ. The CDR3 spans 17 residues. Trimming removed 5 bases from V and 6 bases from J; junction bases left unmatched: 14.

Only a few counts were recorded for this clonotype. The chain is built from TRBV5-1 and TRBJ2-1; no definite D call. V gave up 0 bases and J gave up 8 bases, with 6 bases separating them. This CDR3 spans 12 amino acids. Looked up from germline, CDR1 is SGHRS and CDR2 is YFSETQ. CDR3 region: CASSLDGYEQFF. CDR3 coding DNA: TGCGCCAGCAGCTTGGATGGCTATGAGCAGTTCTTC.

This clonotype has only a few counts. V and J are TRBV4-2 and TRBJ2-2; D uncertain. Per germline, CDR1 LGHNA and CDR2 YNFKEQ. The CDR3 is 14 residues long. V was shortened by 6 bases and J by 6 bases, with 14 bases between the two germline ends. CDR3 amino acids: CASRPPYHSGELFF. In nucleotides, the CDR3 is TGTGCCAGCAGGCCCCCCTATCATTCCGGGGAGCTGTTTTTT.

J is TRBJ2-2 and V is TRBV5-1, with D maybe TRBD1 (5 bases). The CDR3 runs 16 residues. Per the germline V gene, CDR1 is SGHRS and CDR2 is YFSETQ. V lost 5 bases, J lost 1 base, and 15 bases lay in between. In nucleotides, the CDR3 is TGCGCCAGCAGTTCCGAAGGGCAGGGGAACACCGGGGAGCTGTTTTTT. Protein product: CASSSEGQGNTGELFF. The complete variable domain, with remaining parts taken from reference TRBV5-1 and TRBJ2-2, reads KAGVTQTPRYLIKTRGQQVTLSCSPISGHRSVSWYQQTPGQGLQFLFEYFSETQRNKGNFPGRFSGRQFSNSRSEMNVSTLELGDSALYLCASSSEGQGNTGELFFGEGSRLTVL.

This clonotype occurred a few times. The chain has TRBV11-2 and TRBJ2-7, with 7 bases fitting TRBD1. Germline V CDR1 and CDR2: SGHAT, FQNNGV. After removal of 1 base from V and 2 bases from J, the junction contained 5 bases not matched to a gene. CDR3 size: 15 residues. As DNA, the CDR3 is TGTGCCAGCAGCTTAGTACAGGGGCAAGCCTACGAGCAGTACTTC. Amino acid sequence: CASSLVQGQAYEQYF.

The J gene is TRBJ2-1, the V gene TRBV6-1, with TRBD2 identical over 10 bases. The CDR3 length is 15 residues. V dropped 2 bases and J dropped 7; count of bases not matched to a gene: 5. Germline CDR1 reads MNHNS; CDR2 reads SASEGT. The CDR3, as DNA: TGTGCCAGCAGTGAATTGGCTAGCGGGAGTAATGAGCAGTTCTTC. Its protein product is CASSELASGSNEQFF.

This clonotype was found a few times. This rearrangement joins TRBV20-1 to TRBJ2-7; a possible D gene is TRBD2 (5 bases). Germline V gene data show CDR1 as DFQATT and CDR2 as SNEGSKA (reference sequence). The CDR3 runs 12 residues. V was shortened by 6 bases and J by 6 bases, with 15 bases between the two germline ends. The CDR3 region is CSARTDYGEQYF. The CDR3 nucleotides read TGCAGTGCGAGGACTGACTACGGCGAGCAGTACTTC.

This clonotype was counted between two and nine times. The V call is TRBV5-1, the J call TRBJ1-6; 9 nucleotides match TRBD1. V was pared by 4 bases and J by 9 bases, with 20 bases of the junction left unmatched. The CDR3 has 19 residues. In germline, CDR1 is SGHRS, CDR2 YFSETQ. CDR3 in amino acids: CASSPQSPGQGSYGSPLHF. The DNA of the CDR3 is TGCGCCAGCAGCCCCCAAAGTCCGGGACAGGGCTCGTACGGTTCACCCCTCCACTTT.

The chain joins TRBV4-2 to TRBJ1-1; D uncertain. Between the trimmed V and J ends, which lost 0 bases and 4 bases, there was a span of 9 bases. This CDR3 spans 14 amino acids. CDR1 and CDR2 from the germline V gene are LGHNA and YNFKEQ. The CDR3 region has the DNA TGTGCCAGCAGCCAAGATATCCGGGGCACTGAAGCTTTCTTT. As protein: CASSQDIRGTEAFF.

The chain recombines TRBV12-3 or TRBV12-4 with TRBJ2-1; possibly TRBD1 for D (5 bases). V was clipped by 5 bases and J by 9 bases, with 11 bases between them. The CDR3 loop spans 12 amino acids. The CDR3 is CASSTSGIEQFF. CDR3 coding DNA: TGTGCCAGCAGTACATCAGGGATTGAGCAGTTCTTC.

CDR3 coding DNA: TGTGCCAGCAGTGACTCTACTAGCAACCCCTACGAGCAGTACTTC. This sequence encodes CASSDSTSNPYEQYF. V and J are TRBV6-4 and TRBJ2-5; D is perhaps TRBD2 (6 bases). The DNA end lines up better with TRBJ2-7; the J call may be wrong. This CDR3 has 15 residues. The germline CDR1 and CDR2 sequences are MRHNA and SNTAGT.

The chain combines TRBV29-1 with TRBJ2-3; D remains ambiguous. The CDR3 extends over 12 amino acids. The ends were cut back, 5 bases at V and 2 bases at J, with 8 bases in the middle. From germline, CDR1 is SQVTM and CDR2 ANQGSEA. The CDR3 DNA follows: TGCAGCGTTCCGACAATCACAGATACGCAGTATTTT. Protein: CSVPTITDTQYF.

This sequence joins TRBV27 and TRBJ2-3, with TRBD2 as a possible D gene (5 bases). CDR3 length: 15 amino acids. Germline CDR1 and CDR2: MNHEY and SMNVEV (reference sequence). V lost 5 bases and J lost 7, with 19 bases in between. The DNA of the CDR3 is TGTGCCAGCAGTCATAAATGGGAGAGCGCCTATACGCAGTATTTT. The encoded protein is CASSHKWESAYTQYF.

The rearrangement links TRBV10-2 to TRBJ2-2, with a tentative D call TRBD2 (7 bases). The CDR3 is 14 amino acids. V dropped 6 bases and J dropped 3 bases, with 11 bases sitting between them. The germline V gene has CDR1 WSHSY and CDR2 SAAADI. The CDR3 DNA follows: TGCGCCAGCAGGGCGGGGGCCTACACCGGGGAGCTGTTTTTT. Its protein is CASRAGAYTGELFF.

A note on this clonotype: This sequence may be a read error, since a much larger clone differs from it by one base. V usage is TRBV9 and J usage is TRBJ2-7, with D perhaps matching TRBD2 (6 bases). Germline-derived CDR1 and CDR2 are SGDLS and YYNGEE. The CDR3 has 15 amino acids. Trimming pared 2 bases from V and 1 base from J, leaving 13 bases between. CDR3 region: CASSVGRAGSYEQYF. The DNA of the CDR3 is TGTGCCAGCAGCGTCGGCCGAGCGGGTTCCTACGAGCAGTACTTC.

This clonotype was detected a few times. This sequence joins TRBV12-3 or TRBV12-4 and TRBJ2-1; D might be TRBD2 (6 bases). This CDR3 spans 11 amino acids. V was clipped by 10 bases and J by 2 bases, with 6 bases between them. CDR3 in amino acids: CATGAYNEQFF. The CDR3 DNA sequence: TGTGCCACGGGAGCCTACAATGAGCAGTTCTTC.

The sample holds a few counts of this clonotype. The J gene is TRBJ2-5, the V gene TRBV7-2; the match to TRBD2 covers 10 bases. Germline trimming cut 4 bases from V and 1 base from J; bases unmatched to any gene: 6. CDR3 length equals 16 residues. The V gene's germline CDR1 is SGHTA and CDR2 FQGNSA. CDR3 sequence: CASSSLAGVLQETQYF. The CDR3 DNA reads TGTGCCAGCAGCTCCCTAGCGGGGGTACTCCAAGAGACCCAGTACTTC.